The T cell receptor (beta chain) described here comes from a study of shared clonotypes between healthy human individuals. Background on the study: There were three CD4 naive, three CD4 memory, two CD8 naive and one CD8 memory plates per donor.

The input for sorted-subset replicate PCRs was about 200 ng DNA, approximately 30,000 T cell genomes. The protocol was immunoSEQ multiplex PCR, while the TCRdb copy is restricted to in-frame clones and leaves out a portion. Seen here are 2 million to 3 million clones, over 85% observed once, and the top ten hold roughly 0.36%. Free of recent acute infections or vaccinations, the donors were healthy HIV-negative adults. Per the germline V gene, CDR1 is WNHNN and CDR2 is SYGVQD (reference sequence). The CDR3 sequence is 14 residues long. V lost 2 bases to trimming and J lost 4 bases; unmatched junction nucleotides: 3.

The sequencing input was naive CD4+ T cells from PBMCs. Documented subset: CD45RA+ positively selected. The chain uses TRBV10-1 and TRBJ2-5; 8 bases fit TRBD1. The sequence derives from a young man in good health. Some clones in this sample may be carry-over from other donors' samples. The CDR3: CASSETGGGETQYF. The DNA of the CDR3 is TGCGCCAGCAGTGAGACAGGGGGAGGAGAGACCCAGTACTTC.